This is a list of T cell receptor beta chains from one sample in a study of shared clonotypes between healthy human individuals. Only in-frame clones appear in the TCRdb table, and some are missing; sequencing was by immunoSEQ multiplex PCR. The table has about 1 million clones, approximately 68% seen once. The material sequenced was memory CD4+ T cells sorted from blood. All receptors derive from a man younger than 35 in good health. Each CDR3 is given with its conserved first and last residue. The D gene is left open where the match is weak.

16,TRBV27,NA,TRBJ1-1,CASSLSAPKMNTEAFF
15,TRBV9,NA,TRBJ1-3,CASSSPRGSGNTIYF
16,TRBV2,TRBD2,TRBJ2-5,CASSEALAGAQETQYF
16,TRBV9,TRBD1,TRBJ1-5,CASSVRRQGAYQPQHF
14,TRBV2,NA,TRBJ1-1,CASLSFGGGLDAFF
11,TRBV30,TRBD1,TRBJ2-7,CAWDRAAEQYF
12,TRBV6-5,NA,TRBJ1-2,CASTGANYGYTF
15,TRBV7-9,NA,TRBJ1-4,CASSSDGGTNEKLFF
15,TRBV19,TRBD1,TRBJ1-6,CASRSQGQQNSPLHF
15,TRBV5-4,NA,TRBJ1-5,CASSLDGGRNQPQHF
14,TRBV5-1,NA,TRBJ2-7,CASSLVDNSYEQYF
14,TRBV29-1,NA,TRBJ1-5,CSVVIGASNQPQHF
15,TRBV4-1,NA,TRBJ2-7,CASSRGGQYSYEQYF
14,TRBV6-1,NA,TRBJ1-6,CASSELGGNSPLHF
13,TRBV12-5,TRBD2,TRBJ2-1,CASAGGQYNEQFF
14,TRBV10-3,TRBD1,TRBJ1-2,CAISVQGASYGYTF
16,TRBV19,NA,TRBJ2-2,CASREGGHTNTGELFF
14,TRBV19,TRBD1,TRBJ2-7,CASSMVDRFGEQYF
13,TRBV11-2,TRBD1,TRBJ1-2,CASSLPGQFGYTF
15,TRBV2,TRBD2,TRBJ2-1,CASSVGLAGRNEQFF
19,TRBV28,NA,TRBJ1-1,CASSFDIGQRPLMNTEAFF
16,TRBV12-2,NA,TRBJ2-1,CASRLGVYSSYNEQFF
11,TRBV20-1,NA,TRBJ2-7,CSARSGAEQYF
14,TRBV27,NA,TRBJ1-5,CASSPTVDNQPQHF
18,TRBV19,NA,TRBJ1-5,CASSIGLVGRDSNQPQHF
14,TRBV7-9,NA,TRBJ1-2,CASSRGQQGGGYTF
16,TRBV7-9,NA,TRBJ2-2,CASSTQTGDGPGELFF
18,TRBV28,TRBD2,TRBJ2-7,CASSPPLGSGGSSYEQYF
13,TRBV9,NA,TRBJ1-1,CASSVEVNTEAFF
13,TRBV5-1,TRBD1,TRBJ2-3,CASTGQGTDTQYF
16,TRBV5-1,TRBD2,TRBJ2-3,CASSLAWLAGPDTQYF
13,TRBV5-1,NA,TRBJ2-3,CASSSSSTDTQYF
16,TRBV28,TRBD2,TRBJ2-1,CASSFAGTSGNNEQFF
17,TRBV7-2,TRBD2,TRBJ2-1,CASSTWTSGLSYNEQFF
19,TRBV19,NA,TRBJ1-6,CASSIAPGRRSSYNSPLHF
14,TRBV7-6,NA,TRBJ2-1,CASSLEGLFNEQFF
13,TRBV29-1,NA,TRBJ2-7,CSDLFYEIYEQYF
14,TRBV27,TRBD1,TRBJ1-4,CASRLQGGGEKLFF
14,TRBV5-6,NA,TRBJ1-6,CASHRGAGDSPLHF
13,TRBV4-1,NA,TRBJ1-3,CASSGGTGNTIYF
14,TRBV2,NA,TRBJ1-5,CASGGDRGNQPQHF
15,TRBV5-1,TRBD1,TRBJ1-1,CASSLGDRANTEAFF
16,TRBV7-2,TRBD2,TRBJ2-3,CASSLLAGDLTDTQYF
13,TRBV29-1,TRBD1,TRBJ1-2,CSVGDRTGYGYTF
14,TRBV28,TRBD1,TRBJ2-7,CASSLKQGVYEQYF
15,TRBV19,TRBD1,TRBJ1-1,CASRYRDRLSTEAFF
14,TRBV2,NA,TRBJ2-5,CASSEGQSQETQYF
14,TRBV2,NA,TRBJ2-3,CASSEGRTTDTQYF
14,TRBV5-4,NA,TRBJ2-7,CASSLDRTAYEQYF